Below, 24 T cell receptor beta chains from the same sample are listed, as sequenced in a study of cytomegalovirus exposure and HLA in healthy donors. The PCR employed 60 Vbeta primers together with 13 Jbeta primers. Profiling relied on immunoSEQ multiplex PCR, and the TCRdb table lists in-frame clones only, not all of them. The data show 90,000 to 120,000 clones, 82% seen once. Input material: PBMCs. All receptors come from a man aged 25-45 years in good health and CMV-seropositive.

DNA of the CDR3: TGCGCCAGCAGCTTAATAACAGGGGGCGGTTTCGAAGCTTTCTTT. This sequence encodes CASSLITGGGFEAFF. The chain uses TRBV5-1 and TRBJ1-1; 9 bases fit TRBD1. This CDR3 is built from 15 residues. Germline CDR1 is SGHRS and CDR2 is YFSETQ. V lost 2 bases, J lost 8 bases, and 10 bases stayed unmatched.

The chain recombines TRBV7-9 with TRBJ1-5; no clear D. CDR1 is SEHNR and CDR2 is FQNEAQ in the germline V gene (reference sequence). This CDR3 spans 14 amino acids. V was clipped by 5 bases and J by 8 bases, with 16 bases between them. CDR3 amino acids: CASSPLGSVKPQHF. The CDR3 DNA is TGTGCCAGCAGCCCGTTGGGCAGTGTGAAGCCCCAGCATTTT.

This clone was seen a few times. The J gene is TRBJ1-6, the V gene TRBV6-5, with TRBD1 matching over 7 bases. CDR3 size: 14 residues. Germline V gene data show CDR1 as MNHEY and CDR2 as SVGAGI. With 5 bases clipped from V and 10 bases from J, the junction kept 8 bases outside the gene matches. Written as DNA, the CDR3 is TGTGCCAGCAGTGAAAGACAGGGAATCTCACCCCTCCACTTT. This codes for CASSERQGISPLHF.

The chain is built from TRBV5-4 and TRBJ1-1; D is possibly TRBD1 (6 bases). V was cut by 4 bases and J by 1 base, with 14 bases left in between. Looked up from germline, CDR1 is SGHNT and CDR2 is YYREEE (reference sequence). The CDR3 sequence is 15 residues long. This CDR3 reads CASSPTGMGNTEAFF. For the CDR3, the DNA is TGTGCCAGCAGCCCTACAGGGATGGGGAACACTGAAGCTTTCTTT.

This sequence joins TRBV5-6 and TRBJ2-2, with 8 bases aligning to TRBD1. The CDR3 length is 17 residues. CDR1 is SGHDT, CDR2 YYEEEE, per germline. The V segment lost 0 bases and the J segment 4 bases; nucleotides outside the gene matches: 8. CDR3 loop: CASSLGQGWITTGELFF. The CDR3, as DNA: TGTGCCAGCAGCTTGGGACAGGGGTGGATCACCACCGGGGAGCTGTTTTTT.

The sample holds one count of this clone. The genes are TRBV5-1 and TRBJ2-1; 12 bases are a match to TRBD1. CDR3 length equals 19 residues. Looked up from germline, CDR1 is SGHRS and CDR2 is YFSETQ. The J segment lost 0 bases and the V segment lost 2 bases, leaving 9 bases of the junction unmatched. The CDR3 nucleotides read TGCGCCAGCAGCTTTATTCCGGGACAGGGGGCGAGCTCCTACAATGAGCAGTTCTTC. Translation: CASSFIPGQGASSYNEQFF.

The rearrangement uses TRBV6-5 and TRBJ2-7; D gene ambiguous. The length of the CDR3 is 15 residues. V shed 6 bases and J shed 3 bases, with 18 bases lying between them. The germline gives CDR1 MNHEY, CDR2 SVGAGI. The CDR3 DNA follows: TGTGCCAGCAGCCTTACAGCCTACATGAACTACGAGCAGTACTTC. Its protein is CASSLTAYMNYEQYF.

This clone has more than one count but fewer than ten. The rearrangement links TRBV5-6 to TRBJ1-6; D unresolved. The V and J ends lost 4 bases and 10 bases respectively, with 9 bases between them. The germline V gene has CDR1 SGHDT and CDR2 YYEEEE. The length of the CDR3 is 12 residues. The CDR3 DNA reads TGTGCCAGCAGCCTCCGCGGGTCACCCCTCCACTTT. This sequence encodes CASSLRGSPLHF.

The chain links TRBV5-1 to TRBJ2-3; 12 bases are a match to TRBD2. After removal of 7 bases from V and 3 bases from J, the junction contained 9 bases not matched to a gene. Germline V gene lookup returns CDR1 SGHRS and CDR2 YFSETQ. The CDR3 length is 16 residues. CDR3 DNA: TGCGCCAGCCGGGGGTCTAGCGGGGGGGCAACAGATACGCAGTATTTT. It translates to CASRGSSGGATDTQYF.

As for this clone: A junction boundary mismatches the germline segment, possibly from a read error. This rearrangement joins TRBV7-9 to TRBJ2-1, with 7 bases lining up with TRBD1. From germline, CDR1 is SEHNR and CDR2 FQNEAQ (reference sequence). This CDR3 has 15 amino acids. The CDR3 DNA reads TGTTCCAGCAGCGCCAGGACAGGCTCCTACAATGAGCAGTTCTTC. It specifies CSSSARTGSYNEQFF.

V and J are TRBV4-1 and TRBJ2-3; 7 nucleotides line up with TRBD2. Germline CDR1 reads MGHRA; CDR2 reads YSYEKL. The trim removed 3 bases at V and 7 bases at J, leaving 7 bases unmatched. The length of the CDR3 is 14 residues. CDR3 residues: CASSQGGSGNTQYF. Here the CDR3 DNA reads TGCGCCAGCAGCCAGGGAGGGTCAGGAAATACGCAGTATTTT.

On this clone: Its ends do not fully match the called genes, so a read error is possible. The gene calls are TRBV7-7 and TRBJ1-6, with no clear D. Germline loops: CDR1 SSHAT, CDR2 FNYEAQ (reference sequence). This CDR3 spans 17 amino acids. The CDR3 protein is CASSLPTRREVVIPLHF. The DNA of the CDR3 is TGTGCTAGCAGCCTCCCGACTAGGAGGGAGGTAGTTATCCCCCTCCACTTT.

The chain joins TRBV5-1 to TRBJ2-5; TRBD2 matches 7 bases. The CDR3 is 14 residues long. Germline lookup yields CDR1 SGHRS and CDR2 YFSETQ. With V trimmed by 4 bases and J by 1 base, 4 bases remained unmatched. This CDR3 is CASSGLAVQETQYF. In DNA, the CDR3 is TGCGCCAGCAGCGGCCTAGCGGTCCAAGAGACCCAGTACTTC.

CDR3 DNA: TGCGCCAGCAGCATCAAACCAGGGGTAGGACAGCCCCAGCATTTT. Translation gives CASSIKPGVGQPQHF. This sequence joins TRBV5-1 and TRBJ1-5; TRBD1 might be the D (6 bases). Trimming left V 4 bases short and J 7 bases short, with 18 bases between. Germline CDR1 SGHRS, CDR2 YFSETQ. The CDR3 extends over 15 amino acids. The full variable domain, rest sourced from reference TRBV5-1 and TRBJ1-5, is KAGVTQTPRYLIKTRGQQVTLSCSPISGHRSVSWYQQTPGQGLQFLFEYFSETQRNKGNFPGRFSGRQFSNSRSEMNVSTLELGDSALYLCASSIKPGVGQPQHFGDGTRLSIL.

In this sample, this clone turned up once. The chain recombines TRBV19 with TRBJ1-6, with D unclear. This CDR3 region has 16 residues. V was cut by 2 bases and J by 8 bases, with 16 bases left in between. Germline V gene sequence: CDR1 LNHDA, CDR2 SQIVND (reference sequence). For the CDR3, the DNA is TGTGCCAGTAGTATATACAGCCCGAAAACCGATTCACCCCTCCACTTT. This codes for CASSIYSPKTDSPLHF.

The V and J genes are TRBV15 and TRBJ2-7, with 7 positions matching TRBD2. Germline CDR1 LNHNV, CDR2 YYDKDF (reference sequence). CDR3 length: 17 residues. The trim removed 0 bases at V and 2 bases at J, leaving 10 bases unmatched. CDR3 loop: CATSRDSASGLTYEQYF. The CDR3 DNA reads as TGTGCCACCAGCAGAGATTCGGCTAGCGGCCTTACCTACGAGCAGTACTTC.

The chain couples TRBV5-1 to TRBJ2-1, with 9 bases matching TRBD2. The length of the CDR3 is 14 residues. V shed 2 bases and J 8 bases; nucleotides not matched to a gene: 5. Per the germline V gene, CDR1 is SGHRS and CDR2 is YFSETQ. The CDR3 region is CASSLGAGGHEQFF. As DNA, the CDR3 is TGCGCCAGCAGCTTAGGCGCGGGGGGGCATGAGCAGTTCTTC.

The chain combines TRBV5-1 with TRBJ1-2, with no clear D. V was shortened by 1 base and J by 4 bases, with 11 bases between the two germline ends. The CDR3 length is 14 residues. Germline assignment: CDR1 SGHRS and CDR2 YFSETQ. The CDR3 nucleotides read TGCGCCAGCAGCTTGAACCAAGCAGGCTATGGCTACACCTTC. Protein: CASSLNQAGYGYTF.

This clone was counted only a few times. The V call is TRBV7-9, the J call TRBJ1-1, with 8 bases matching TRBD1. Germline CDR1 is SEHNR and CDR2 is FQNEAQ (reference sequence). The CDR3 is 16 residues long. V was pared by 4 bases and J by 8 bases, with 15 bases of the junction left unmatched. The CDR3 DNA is TGTGCCAGCAGCTCCCCCGGGACAGGATTCGCAAGGGAAGCTTTCTTT. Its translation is CASSSPGTGFAREAFF. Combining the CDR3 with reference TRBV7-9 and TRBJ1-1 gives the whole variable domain DTGVSQNPRHKITKRGQNVTFRCDPISEHNRLYWYRQTLGQGPEFLTYFQNEAQLEKSRLLSDRFSAERPKGSFSTLEIQRTEQGDSAMYLCASSSPGTGFAREAFFGQGTRLTVV.

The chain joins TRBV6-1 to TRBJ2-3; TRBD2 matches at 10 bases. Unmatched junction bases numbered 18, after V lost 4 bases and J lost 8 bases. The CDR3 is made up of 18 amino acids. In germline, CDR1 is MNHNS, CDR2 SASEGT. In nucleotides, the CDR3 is TGTGCCAGCAGTGGTGGTCCCGGGCGAGCGGGGGGGAGCGGTACGCAGTATTTT. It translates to CASSGGPGRAGGSGTQYF.

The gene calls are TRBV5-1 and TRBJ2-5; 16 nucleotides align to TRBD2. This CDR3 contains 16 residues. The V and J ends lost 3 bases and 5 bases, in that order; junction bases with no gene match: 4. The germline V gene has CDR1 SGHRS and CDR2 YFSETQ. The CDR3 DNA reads TGCGCCAGCAGCTCGGGACTAGCGGGGGGGCCGGAGACCCAGTACTTC. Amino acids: CASSSGLAGGPETQYF.

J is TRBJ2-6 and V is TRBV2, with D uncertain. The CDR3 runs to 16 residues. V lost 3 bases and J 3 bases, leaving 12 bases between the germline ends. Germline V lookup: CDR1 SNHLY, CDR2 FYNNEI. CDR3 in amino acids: CASSDLGVSGANVLTF. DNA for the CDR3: TGTGCCAGCAGTGATTTAGGAGTCAGTGGGGCCAACGTCCTGACTTTC.

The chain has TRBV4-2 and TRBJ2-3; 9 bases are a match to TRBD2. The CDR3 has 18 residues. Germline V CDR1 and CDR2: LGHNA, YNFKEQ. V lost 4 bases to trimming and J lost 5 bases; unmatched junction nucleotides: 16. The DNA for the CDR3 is TGTGCCAGCAGCCCCAATACGGGCGGGGGGGCCTTGGGAGATACGCAGTATTTT. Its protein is CASSPNTGGGALGDTQYF.

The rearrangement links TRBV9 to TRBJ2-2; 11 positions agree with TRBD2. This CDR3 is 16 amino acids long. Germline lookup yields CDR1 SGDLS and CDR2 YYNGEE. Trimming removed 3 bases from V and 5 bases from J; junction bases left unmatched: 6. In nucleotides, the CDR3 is TGTGCCAGCAGCGCCCCGGGACTAGCGGCTACCGGGGAGCTGTTTTTT. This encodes CASSAPGLAATGELFF.